Here is one TCR beta chain with its context. Its antigen is currently unknown. This same CDR3 is encoded by further DNA sequences in the sample. The data were produced by immunoSEQ multiplex PCR, yet TCRdb's version contains in-frame clones alone and is incomplete. The sample shows under 2,500,000 clones, approximately 94% of them seen only once. Trimming took 5 bases from V and 1 from J; bases not matched to a gene: 5. Germline assignment: CDR1 SGHAT and CDR2 FQNNGV. The CDR3 consists of 14 residues. The record originates from a study of shared clonotypes between healthy human individuals. Study-wide context: Aged 18 to 49, the donors were two women and a few men.

General study results and limits: Against clonotypes common to all four donors, non-shared ones had lower generation probabilities. With few donors, the genetic and exposure-history diversity represented was limited.

The origin of this receptor is a man in his late teens or twenties in good health. The sample taken for sequencing was naive CD4+ T cells sorted from blood. Subset here: CD45RA+ positively selected. The J gene is TRBJ2-7, the V gene TRBV11-2; 7 positions match TRBD1. The CDR3 region is CASSLDRVSYEQYF. The CDR3 DNA reads TGTGCCAGCAGCCTCGACAGGGTATCCTACGAGCAGTACTTC.